The source of this T cell receptor (beta chain) is a study of T cell responses to AZD1222 COVID-19 vaccine. This clone was detected only once. What it recognizes is unknown. Profiled with immunoSEQ multiplex PCR; TCRdb holds only in-frame clones, not every one. The data show about 220,000 clones, under 95% seen once. The CDR3 contains 15 residues. Trimming removed 2 bases at V and 0 bases at J, with 8 bases between. Germline CDR1 is MDHEN and CDR2 is SYDVKM. Findings of the study overall: Repertoires were sampled only after the peak T cell response.

This receptor was taken from an adult in good health. This chain connects TRBV28 to TRBJ1-3; no definite D call. Sequenced here: peripheral blood, sampled on day 0 of MenACWY control vaccination. CDR3 bases: TGTGCCAGCAGTTTACAGGCGATCTCTGGAAACACCATATATTTT. This encodes CASSLQAISGNTIYF. The whole variable domain, filled in from reference TRBV28 and TRBJ1-3, reads DVKVTQSSRYLVKRTGEKVFLECVQDMDHENMFWYRQDPGLGLRLIYFSYDVKMKEKGDIPEGYSVSREKKERFSLILESASTNQTSMYLCASSLQAISGNTIYFGEGSWLTVV.